The 11 T cell receptor beta chains below come from one sample, sequenced in a study of spatial heterogeneity in lung cancer. Study findings and constraints: Tumoral mutation counts were tracked by counts of expanded intratumoral alpha and beta TCRs.

Time point in this sample: sample taken at primary tumor resection. Their cognate antigens are unknown. TCRdb re-analysed the 5' RACE reads in MiXCR, keeping a single row per CDR3 protein. The profile shows 20,000 to 25,000 distinct CDR3 sequences, around 5% of them singletons. This specimen was lung tumor tissue, taken at surgery. The receptor source for this set is a male donor with early-stage non-small cell lung cancer.

The chain links TRBV29-1 to TRBJ2-7, with 11 bases that match TRBD1. Germline V gene sequence: CDR1 SQVTM, CDR2 ANQGSEA. With 1 base clipped from V and 4 bases from J, the junction kept 3 bases outside the gene matches. The CDR3 consists of 14 residues. For the CDR3, the DNA is TGCAGCGTTGAAGTAGGGGACAGGGGGTACGAGCAGTACTTC. It is translated as CSVEVGDRGYEQYF.

This clonotype was picked up many times. This chain connects TRBV18 to TRBJ1-1; D is possibly TRBD1 (5 bases). The germline gives CDR1 KGHSH, CDR2 LQKENI. This CDR3 spans 14 amino acids. V was cut by 4 bases and J by 1 base, with 10 bases left in between. CDR3 nucleotide sequence: TGTGCCAGCTCACGGAGCAGGGAGAACACTGAAGCTTTCTTT. This codes for CASSRSRENTEAFF.

This clonotype was picked up a small number of times. The rearrangement links TRBV6-2 or TRBV6-3 to TRBJ2-7; TRBD2 matches 7 bases. The CDR3 totals 17 residues. Germline CDR1 and CDR2: MNHEY and SVGEGT. V lost 5 bases and J lost 3; bases outside the gene matches: 16. Here the CDR3 reads CASSVLLHEGRDYEQYF. The CDR3 DNA reads as TGTGCCAGCAGTGTCCTCTTACATGAGGGGAGGGACTACGAGCAGTACTTC.

The chain employs TRBV5-6 and TRBJ2-7; D is uncertain. CDR3 length: 13 residues. Trimming shortened V by 5 bases and J by 3 bases, and 12 bases separated the two germline ends. Germline V gene lookup returns CDR1 SGHDT and CDR2 YYEEEE. Written as DNA, the CDR3 is TGTGCCAGCAGGCGGCAGGACCACTACGAGCAGTACTTC. It codes for CASRRQDHYEQYF.

This clonotype was picked up many times. The chain employs TRBV7-8 and TRBJ2-6, with D possibly being TRBD1 or TRBD2 (5 bases each). The CDR3 has 17 amino acids. From germline, CDR1 is SGHVS and CDR2 FQNEAQ. V lost 5 bases, J lost 0 bases, and 14 bases lay in between. DNA of the CDR3: TGTGCCAGCAGCACGTCGGGACGGAACTCTGGGGCCAACGTCCTGACTTTC. Translation: CASSTSGRNSGANVLTF.

On this clonotype: A single base separates this from a much larger clone, so it may be a read error. V gene TRBV3-1 combines with J gene TRBJ1-2; D is undetermined. The ends were cut back, 2 bases at V and 1 base at J, with 14 bases in the middle. Per germline, CDR1 LGHDT and CDR2 YNNKEL (reference sequence). The CDR3 totals 16 residues. The CDR3 here is CASSQYPQSLNYGYTF. CDR3 DNA sequence: TGTGCCAGCAGCCAATACCCCCAGAGCCTTAACTATGGCTACACCTTC.

This chain links TRBV7-2 with TRBJ1-3; 10 bases map to TRBD1. The CDR3 spans 17 residues. The V gene end was trimmed by 2 bases and the J gene end by 2 bases; junction bases not matched to a gene: 6. Germline V lookup: CDR1 SGHTA, CDR2 FQGNSA. CDR3: CASSLLAGQGAGNTIYF. In DNA, the CDR3 is TGTGCCAGCAGCTTATTGGCAGGACAGGGGGCTGGAAACACCATATATTTT.

This clonotype appeared many times. The chain couples TRBV20-1 to TRBJ1-6; D is unresolved. Per germline, CDR1 DFQATT and CDR2 SNEGSKA (reference sequence). V lost 1 base and J lost 1, with 11 bases in between. This CDR3 has 16 residues. The CDR3, as DNA: TGCAGTGCTAGAGCCGGGTCAAAGTCCTATAATTCACCCCTCCACTTT. Protein product: CSARAGSKSYNSPLHF.

This clonotype was detected ten times or more. The genes are TRBV7-9 and TRBJ1-2, with no clear D. The CDR3 is made up of 14 amino acids. The V gene lost 5 bases and the J gene lost 4 bases, with 14 bases spanning the gap. Germline CDR1 is SEHNR and CDR2 is FQNEAQ (reference sequence). The CDR3 protein is CASSVLQATYGYTF. Here the CDR3 DNA reads TGTGCCAGCAGCGTCCTACAAGCTACCTATGGCTACACCTTC.

This clonotype was recorded many times. The CDR3 region is CASSPLASEQFF. In nucleotides, the CDR3 is TGTGCCAGCAGCCCTCTAGCTAGTGAGCAGTTCTTC. V usage is TRBV7-2 and J usage is TRBJ2-1, with D possibly TRBD2 on 5 matching bases. The V end lost 5 bases, the J end lost 9 bases, and 11 bases lay between the germline ends. Germline V CDR1 and CDR2: SGHTA, FQGNSA. This CDR3 is built from 12 residues.

This clonotype came up many times. This chain uses TRBV5-4 with TRBJ2-3; TRBD2 matches 8 bases. The CDR3 extends over 14 amino acids. The germline CDR1 and CDR2 sequences are SGHNT and YYREEE (reference sequence). The trim removed 4 bases at V and 1 base at J, leaving 2 bases unmatched. CDR3 in amino acids: CASSTTSGTDTQYF. CDR3 DNA sequence: TGTGCCAGCAGCACGACTAGCGGCACAGATACGCAGTATTTT.